This T cell receptor (beta chain) was recovered during a study of T cells in Graves' hyperthyroidism and ophthalmopathy (dated by TCRdb to between 2017 and 2020). At the level of the whole study: Peripheral blood was sampled at the time of initial diagnosis, prior to any treatment. A discovery cohort of roughly 96 patients, roughly 40 with Graves' ophthalmopathy and 57 with stable Graves' hyperthyroidism, was used to find distinguishing TCR V-J signatures. Thyroid tissue and blood T-cell repertoires from roughly six Graves' hyperthyroidism patients were also compared in the study. Following sampling, methimazole starting at 30 mg daily was given to hyperthyroidism patients, and high-dose intravenous methylprednisolone was given to ophthalmopathy patients. Whether ophthalmopathy could be predicted prospectively was tested in an independent validation cohort made up of 18 to 20 hyperthyroidism patients plus 17 patients who later progressed to ophthalmopathy. The 90 to 100 discovery patients were randomly divided into training and test sets at a 7:3 ratio. The paper reports TCR Vbeta CDR3 sequencing of fewer than 150 peripheral blood samples: 40 or so ophthalmopathy, fewer than 80 hyperthyroidism and around 17 progressor patients. Study-level results and caveats: In cross-validation, a model built on a 13 V-J signature told ophthalmopathy apart from stable hyperthyroidism with approximately 91% sensitivity and approximately 84% specificity, and in testing the same model reached 80%/75%. No statistical method was used to fix the sample size in advance, and group allocation was not hidden from the investigators. In validation, the model predicted progression to ophthalmopathy a median of 6.5 months before onset, with around 70% sensitivity and roughly 72% specificity. Most expanded thyroid clonotypes (frequency above 0.001) were also detected in blood, suggesting blood repertoires may reflect thyroid immune responses.

V loses 3 bases of germline sequence and J loses 7 bases, and the interval between the two ends is 12 bases. The cysteine opens and the phenylalanine closes a CDR3 of 14 amino acids. The kept DNA is CDR3 alone, 42 bases in frame from the first base. From the germline V gene, CDR1 is SGHAT and CDR2 is FQNNGV. Stable Graves' hyperthyroidism was defined as the absence of progression to ophthalmopathy over 18 months of follow-up. Hyperthyroidism patients were newly diagnosed, with disease duration under 2 months, and aged 18 to 65 years. Exclusion was applied to patients with uncontrolled infections, other autoimmune diseases, pregnancy or lactation. Diagnoses were established on the basis of clinical symptoms, serum thyroxine and TRAb, thyroid ultrasound, and orbital computed tomography. PBMCs were separated from roughly 10 ml of fresh peripheral blood using Ficoll-Paque density gradient centrifugation. Trizol reagent was used to extract total RNA, and RNA quality was then checked on an Agilent 2100 Bioanalyzer.

In this sample, this clonotype turned up many times. Its antigen is unknown. Base qualities are not at hand, and no much larger clone is one base apart. Amplification of TCR beta CDR3 regions was carried out from RNA transcripts. A first-round RT-PCR of the TCR CDR3 used the HTBI primer set with the Qiagen OneStep RT-PCR kit. The libraries were constructed in a second round of multiplex PCR and then size-selected and purified. Paired-end sequencing of the libraries was performed with 100 bp reads on an Illumina HiSeq2000. In the paper's pipeline: SOAPnuke was used to process the raw data, with reads discarded if the reads contained adapters or uncalled bases, had a mean Phred below 15, or lacked an exact constant-primer or identifier match. COPE v1.2.5 was used to merge the high-quality paired reads, and each unique nucleotide sequence was defined as a clonotype. Clonotypes were aligned to IMGT TRBV, TRBD and TRBJ reference segments using MiTCR v1.1. Analysis was restricted to V-J combinations with a frequency above 0.0001, which covered about 99% of repertoires. The TCS score was defined as F50 (clonal expansion) divided by E x V (chaos), with BLOSUM62-based TCRdist calculated between CDR3 peptides within each V-J. Welch's t-statistics and random forest reduced around 510 V-J features to roughly 13, which were used in a naive Bayes classifier (R e1071). In TCRdb, the public reads were trimmed at Q25 with fastp and aligned with MiXCR, with productive beta chains retained. Duplicate CDR3 protein sequences are folded into a single record with the most common DNA and genes. The V and J calls follow TCRdb's processing rather than the paper's. The sample yields hundreds of thousands of distinct CDR3 sequences; approximately 13% were counted once. Together, the top ten hold around 9.2% of the sample.

The chain employs TRBV11-2 and TRBJ2-2; too little of a D gene remains to name it. This clonotype was sampled from a woman younger than 30 with Graves' hyperthyroidism. Sequencing input: blood. For the CDR3, the sequence is CASSFMVAVGELFF. The DNA is TGTGCCAGCAGCTTTATGGTTGCGGTCGGGGAGCTGTTTTTT.